These 27 T cell receptor beta chains share one sample of origin, sequenced in a study of T cell changes during pregnancy in multiple sclerosis. Clones were sequenced by immunoSEQ multiplex PCR, and TCRdb holds only the in-frame ones, with some missing. This sample carries about 110,000 clones, roughly nine tenths of them seen once, and the ten largest clones take 1.5%. The material was peripheral blood, obtained in the third trimester of pregnancy. Receptors originate from a female donor with multiple sclerosis, enrolled in a pregnancy study.

The chain recombines TRBV11-3 with TRBJ2-3, with a tentative D call TRBD2 (6 bases). CDR3 length equals 12 residues. Per the germline V gene, CDR1 is SGHNT and CDR2 is YENEEA. Trimming left V 5 bases short and J 6 bases short, with 9 bases between. CDR3 in amino acids: CASSARGDTQYF. The CDR3 nucleotides read TGTGCCAGCAGCGCCCGGGGGGATACGCAGTATTTT.

J is TRBJ2-7 and V is TRBV19, with TRBD1 as a possible D gene (6 bases). The V end was cut by 3 bases, the J end by 6 bases, with 12 bases between. This CDR3 is built from 13 residues. Germline values: CDR1 LNHDA, CDR2 SQIVND (reference sequence). The CDR3 coding sequence is TGTGCCAGTAGTATCATACAGGGTAGCGAGCAGTACTTC. It yields the protein CASSIIQGSEQYF.

V and J are TRBV19 and TRBJ1-2; 8 bases are shared with TRBD1. V shed 6 bases, J shed 6 bases, and the junction held 6 bases outside the gene matches. The germline V gene encodes CDR1 LNHDA and CDR2 SQIVND (reference sequence). The length of the CDR3 is 13 residues. The CDR3 sequence: CASRWTGQDGYTF. CDR3 nucleotide sequence: TGTGCCAGTAGATGGACAGGGCAGGATGGCTACACCTTC.

The chain is built from TRBV5-5 and TRBJ2-5, with 10 bases that match TRBD2. Germline-derived CDR1 and CDR2 are SGHKS and YYEKEE (reference sequence). V lost 6 bases and J lost 3; bases outside the gene matches: 5. The CDR3 has 14 amino acids. CDR3 loop: CASNLGTSEETQYF. CDR3 in DNA: TGTGCCAGCAACCTCGGGACTAGCGAAGAGACCCAGTACTTC.

The genes are TRBV7-9 and TRBJ2-3, with D perhaps matching TRBD2 (5 bases). Between the trimmed V and J ends, which lost 1 base and 6 bases, there was a span of 11 bases. Germline V gives CDR1 SEHNR, CDR2 FQNEAQ (reference sequence). This CDR3 region has 14 residues. CDR3 sequence: CASSLGTAADTQYF. The CDR3 nucleotides read TGTGCCAGCAGCTTAGGGACTGCCGCCGATACGCAGTATTTT.

In the case of this clone: Additional DNA sequences in this sample encode the identical CDR3. V usage is TRBV6-5 and J usage is TRBJ1-2, with 7 bases fitting TRBD1. The CDR3 loop spans 13 amino acids. The germline gives CDR1 MNHEY, CDR2 SVGAGI. V dropped 6 bases and J dropped 4; count of bases not matched to a gene: 5. CDR3 amino acids: CASSRQGTYGYTF. The CDR3 DNA reads as TGTGCCAGCAGCCGACAGGGAACCTATGGCTACACCTTC.

V is TRBV6-6 and J is TRBJ1-5; TRBD1 aligns across 7 bases. V trimming: 7 bases; J trimming: 4 bases; junction bases outside the gene matches: 10. The CDR3 has 15 residues. Germline-derived CDR1 and CDR2 are MNHNY and SVGAGI (reference sequence). The CDR3 sequence is CASTNTGTANQPQHF. The CDR3 nucleotides read TGTGCCAGCACTAACACCGGGACAGCAAATCAGCCCCAGCATTTT.

This chain uses TRBV28 with TRBJ2-7; 10 bases agree with TRBD2. V was clipped by 6 bases and J by 0 bases; unmatched bases: 2. Looked up from germline, CDR1 is MDHEN and CDR2 is SYDVKM. The CDR3 runs to 14 residues. CDR3 region: CASRIAGGSYEQYF. The CDR3 nucleotides read TGTGCCAGCAGGATAGCGGGAGGCTCCTACGAGCAGTACTTC.

The V and J genes are TRBV29-1 and TRBJ1-5; D uncertain. CDR1 is SQVTM, CDR2 ANQGSEA, per germline. The CDR3 covers 14 residues. The V gene lost 4 bases and the J gene lost 3 bases, with 13 bases spanning the gap. CDR3 sequence reads: CSVVLPGINQPQHF. The CDR3 DNA is TGCAGCGTTGTTCTGCCGGGGATCAATCAGCCCCAGCATTTT.

V gene TRBV6-1 combines with J gene TRBJ2-6; possible D gene TRBD1, 6 bases. Germline CDR1 and CDR2: MNHNS and SASEGT. Trimming pared 3 bases from V and 0 bases from J, leaving 12 bases between. There are 17 residues in the CDR3. The CDR3 bases are TGTGCCAGCAGTGAGGGGGCAGTGCGCTCTGGGGCCAACGTCCTGACTTTC. It codes for CASSEGAVRSGANVLTF.

For the CDR3, the DNA is TGCGCCAGCAGCGCGACAGGGGGCTCTCAGCCCCAGCATTTT. Residues: CASSATGGSQPQHF. This chain connects TRBV5-1 to TRBJ1-5; TRBD1 matches 10 bases. Germline CDR1 SGHRS, CDR2 YFSETQ. Trimming took 4 bases from V and 6 from J; bases not matched to a gene: 4. CDR3 size: 14 residues.

On this clone: Other nucleotide sequences from this sample produce the same CDR3. J is TRBJ1-1 and V is TRBV29-1; no clear D. This CDR3 spans 11 amino acids. CDR1 and CDR2 (germline): SQVTM, ANQGSEA. Trimming left V 4 bases short and J 1 base short, with 4 bases between. Here the CDR3 reads CSVGQNTEAFF. The CDR3 nucleotides read TGCAGCGTTGGACAGAACACTGAAGCTTTCTTT.

This chain's CDR3 is CAISNRDNEDGYTF. The CDR3 nucleotides are TGTGCCATCAGTAATAGGGACAATGAGGACGGCTACACCTTC. The chain combines TRBV10-3 with TRBJ1-2, with a tentative D call TRBD1 (6 bases). The CDR3 is 14 amino acids. Per the germline V gene, CDR1 is ENHRY and CDR2 is SYGVKD. Trimming left V 5 bases short and J 8 bases short, with 18 bases between.

The V call is TRBV5-4, the J call TRBJ2-5; 15 nucleotides line up with TRBD2. The V and J ends lost 4 bases and 2 bases, in that order; junction bases with no gene match: 3. CDR3 size: 16 residues. Per germline, CDR1 SGHNT and CDR2 YYREEE (reference sequence). The DNA of the CDR3 is TGTGCCAGCAGCACAGGGACTAGCGGGAGGCAAGAGACCCAGTACTTC. Its protein is CASSTGTSGRQETQYF. Using reference TRBV5-4 and TRBJ2-5 for the parts outside the CDR3, the full variable domain is ETGVTQSPTHLIKTRGQQVTLRCSSQSGHNTVSWYQQALGQGPQFIFQYYREEENGRGNFPPRFSGLQFPNYSSELNVNALELDDSALYLCASSTGTSGRQETQYFGPGTRLLVL.

V is TRBV25-1 and J is TRBJ2-2, with D unresolved. Deletions cut 2 bases from V and 1 base from J, with 5 bases between. The CDR3 covers 14 residues. In germline, CDR1 is MGHDK, CDR2 SYGVNS. CDR3 in amino acids: CASSESRNTGELFF. CDR3 sequence (DNA): TGTGCCAGCAGTGAAAGTAGGAACACCGGGGAGCTGTTTTTT. Full variable domain (remainder filled in from reference TRBV25-1 and TRBJ2-2): EADIYQTPRYLVIGTGKKITLECSQTMGHDKMYWYQQDPGMELHLIHYSYGVNSTEKGDLSSESTVSRIRTEHFPLTLESARPSHTSQYLCASSESRNTGELFFGEGSRLTVL.

The chain links TRBV9 to TRBJ1-1, with D uncertain. The ends were cut back, 0 bases at V and 11 bases at J, with 14 bases in the middle. The CDR3 totals 13 residues. Per the germline V gene, CDR1 is SGDLS and CDR2 is YYNGEE. CDR3 sequence reads: CASSVGWGGTAFF. The CDR3 DNA reads TGTGCCAGCAGCGTAGGATGGGGAGGTACGGCTTTCTTT.

The CDR3 nucleotides are TGTGCCAGCAGCCGACGGGGGGTGAGCAATCAGCCCCAGCATTTT. Translated: CASSRRGVSNQPQHF. The J gene is TRBJ1-5, the V gene TRBV5-6, with D possibly being TRBD1 (5 bases). This CDR3 comprises 15 residues. The germline gives CDR1 SGHDT, CDR2 YYEEEE. Between the trimmed V and J ends, which lost 4 bases and 1 base, there was a span of 12 bases.

The chain joins TRBV5-8 to TRBJ2-1; the match to TRBD2 covers 11 bases. J was trimmed by 0 bases and V by 5 bases; bases with no gene match: 7. Germline CDR1 and CDR2: SGHTS and YDEGEE. The CDR3 is 17 residues long. CDR3 protein: CASSKTSGTSSYNEQFF. The CDR3 DNA reads as TGTGCCAGCAGTAAGACTAGCGGGACTAGCTCCTACAATGAGCAGTTCTTC.

The gene calls are TRBV14 and TRBJ2-3, with D maybe TRBD1 (5 bases). V lost 0 bases, J lost 5 bases, and 12 bases lay in between. This CDR3 is 15 amino acids long. CDR1 and CDR2 (germline): SGHDN, FVKESK. This chain's CDR3 is CASSQDSGRRDTQYF. CDR3 nucleotide sequence: TGTGCCAGCAGCCAAGACTCAGGGCGGAGAGATACGCAGTATTTT.

The chain has TRBV4-2 and TRBJ2-1, with D unclear. The CDR3 loop spans 14 amino acids. Germline V gene lookup returns CDR1 LGHNA and CDR2 YNFKEQ. The V end was cut by 0 bases, the J end by 7 bases, with 10 bases between. The CDR3 region is CASSQEVSPNEQFF. Written as DNA, the CDR3 is TGTGCCAGCAGCCAAGAGGTAAGCCCGAATGAGCAGTTCTTC.

The chain uses TRBV5-1 and TRBJ2-7; 8 nucleotides match TRBD2. CDR3 length: 13 residues. Per the germline V gene, CDR1 is SGHRS and CDR2 is YFSETQ. After removal of 0 bases from V and 6 bases from J, the junction contained 2 bases not matched to a gene. CDR3 sequence (DNA): TGCGCCAGCAGCTTGGAGCGGGGGTTCGAGCAGTACTTC. Translated: CASSLERGFEQYF.

The rearrangement links TRBV19 to TRBJ1-1; no clear D. Germline V gene lookup returns CDR1 LNHDA and CDR2 SQIVND (reference sequence). V dropped 3 bases and J dropped 1 base, with 9 bases sitting between them. CDR3 length: 14 amino acids. DNA for the CDR3: TGTGCCAGTAGTATGGGCCATGGGAACACTGAAGCTTTCTTT. It translates to CASSMGHGNTEAFF.

This chain links TRBV5-1 with TRBJ1-6; D might be TRBD1 (5 bases). Trimming removed 4 bases at V and 6 bases at J, with 17 bases between. Per germline, CDR1 SGHRS and CDR2 YFSETQ. The CDR3 consists of 16 residues. CDR3: CASSLGTPGVNSPLHF. The DNA of the CDR3 is TGCGCCAGCAGCCTAGGGACTCCGGGGGTTAATTCACCCCTCCACTTT.

The chain links TRBV5-1 to TRBJ2-5; TRBD1 is a possible D gene (5 bases). The CDR3 covers 14 residues. From germline, CDR1 is SGHRS and CDR2 YFSETQ. V gave up 2 bases and J gave up 5 bases, with 13 bases separating them. The CDR3 sequence is CASSFFREGETQYF. The CDR3 region has the DNA TGCGCCAGCAGCTTCTTCAGGGAAGGGGAGACCCAGTACTTC.

The chain joins TRBV11-1 to TRBJ2-5; 10 bases are shared with TRBD2. The length of the CDR3 is 16 residues. CDR1 and CDR2 from the germline V gene are SGHAT and FQDESV (reference sequence). Trimming at V came to 0 bases and at J to 5 bases, leaving 6 bases not matched to a gene. CDR3 in amino acids: CASSLAAGGQGETQYF. CDR3 DNA sequence: TGTGCCAGCAGCTTAGCAGCGGGGGGGCAGGGGGAGACCCAGTACTTC.

The gene calls are TRBV10-2 and TRBJ2-7; possible D gene TRBD2, 5 bases. Germline assignment: CDR1 WSHSY and CDR2 SAAADI. Trimming left V 4 bases short and J 1 base short, with 8 bases between. The CDR3 consists of 13 residues. CDR3 in DNA: TGCGCCAGCAGTGCCAGCGGATCCTACGAGCAGTACTTC. It translates to CASSASGSYEQYF.

This sequence joins TRBV7-9 and TRBJ1-1; possibly TRBD1 for D (5 bases). The CDR3 loop spans 16 amino acids. CDR1 is SEHNR, CDR2 FQNEAQ, per germline (reference sequence). The V end lost 1 base, the J end lost 3 bases, and 15 bases lay between the germline ends. The CDR3 loop is CASSLVGGKGDTEAFF. For the CDR3, the DNA is TGTGCCAGCAGCTTAGTTGGGGGGAAAGGGGACACTGAAGCTTTCTTT.